These 26 T cell receptor beta chains originate from one sample sequenced in a study of blood T cell repertoires in COVID-19. Sequencing used immunoSEQ multiplex PCR; TCRdb keeps in-frame clones, though not all of them. The table has around 200,000 clones, around nine tenths seen once; the top ten hold about 6%. Sequences were obtained from peripheral blood. The source is a man aged 55 to 69 who had recovered from COVID-19.

This clone was detected once. The CDR3 loop is CASSLGQGAANTEAFF. In DNA form, the CDR3 reads TGCGCCAGCAGCCTAGGACAGGGGGCGGCTAACACTGAAGCTTTCTTT. The rearrangement links TRBV5-1 to TRBJ1-1; 11 bases align to TRBD1. The V gene end was trimmed by 4 bases and the J gene end by 2 bases; junction bases not matched to a gene: 7. The V gene's germline CDR1 is SGHRS and CDR2 YFSETQ. There are 16 residues in the CDR3.

The CDR3 here is CASSHGTGTGYTF. In DNA, the CDR3 is TGTGCCAGCAGCCACGGGACAGGGACTGGCTACACCTTC. The chain is built from TRBV6-6 and TRBJ1-2; 9 positions agree with TRBD1. The CDR3 is made up of 13 amino acids. The J segment lost 7 bases and the V segment lost 6 bases, leaving 6 bases of the junction unmatched. The germline gives CDR1 MNHNY, CDR2 SVGAGI (reference sequence).

This sequence joins TRBV5-1 and TRBJ2-5; D not resolved. The germline V and J ends were trimmed by 1 base and 1 base, with 8 bases remaining between them. This CDR3 is 14 amino acids long. Germline V CDR1 and CDR2: SGHRS, YFSETQ. Here the CDR3 reads CASSLNSVQETQYF. Written as DNA, the CDR3 is TGCGCCAGCAGCTTGAATTCGGTCCAAGAGACCCAGTACTTC.

The chain recombines TRBV10-2 with TRBJ2-1, with D tentatively TRBD2 (5 bases). Trimming removed 4 bases at V and 6 bases at J, with 10 bases between. CDR1 is WSHSY, CDR2 SAAADI, per germline. This CDR3 is 13 amino acids long. Here the CDR3 DNA reads TGCGCCAGCAGTGGGACTCGAGCCAATGAGCAGTTCTTC. As protein: CASSGTRANEQFF.

This clone has only one observation. The chain carries TRBV11-3 and TRBJ2-7, with D tentatively TRBD2 (6 bases). Trimming took 3 bases from V and 2 from J, leaving 11 bases between them. Germline V gene lookup returns CDR1 SGHNT and CDR2 YENEEA. The CDR3 extends over 14 amino acids. The CDR3: CASSLEGPAYEQYF. The CDR3 nucleotides read TGTGCCAGCAGCTTGGAGGGGCCTGCCTACGAGCAGTACTTC.

This chain joins TRBV18 and TRBJ2-7, with TRBD1 matching 10 bases. This CDR3 comprises 14 residues. The germline V gene encodes CDR1 KGHSH and CDR2 LQKENI. The J segment lost 0 bases and the V segment lost 4 bases, leaving 0 bases of the junction unmatched. The CDR3 sequence is CASSRTGGSYEQYF. The CDR3 nucleotides are TGTGCCAGCTCACGGACAGGGGGCTCCTACGAGCAGTACTTC. The complete variable domain, with remaining parts taken from reference TRBV18 and TRBJ2-7, reads NAGVMQNPRHLVRRRGQEARLRCSPMKGHSHVYWYRQLPEEGLKFMVYLQKENIIDESGMPKERFSAEFPKEGPSILRIQQVVRGDSAAYFCASSRTGGSYEQYFGPGTRLTVT.

V and J are TRBV18 and TRBJ2-5; 7 nucleotides agree with TRBD1. Trimming at V came to 2 bases and at J to 3 bases, leaving 3 bases not matched to a gene. Per the germline V gene, CDR1 is KGHSH and CDR2 is LQKENI. The CDR3 has 14 residues. The CDR3 DNA reads as TGTGCCAGCTCACCATCCACAGGGGAAGAGACCCAGTACTTC. It is translated as CASSPSTGEETQYF.

The chain employs TRBV5-8 and TRBJ2-1; TRBD1 is a possible D gene (6 bases). The germline V gene has CDR1 SGHTS and CDR2 YDEGEE. V was clipped by 6 bases and J by 10 bases, with 26 bases between them. CDR3 length equals 16 residues. The CDR3 loop is CASNLNGQPSRGEQFF. CDR3 nucleotide sequence: TGTGCCAGCAACTTAAACGGACAGCCATCTCGAGGGGAGCAGTTCTTC.

The chain has TRBV19 and TRBJ1-4; 11 bases are shared with TRBD1. The CDR3 covers 18 residues. V shed 6 bases and J 8 bases; nucleotides not matched to a gene: 17. Germline loops: CDR1 LNHDA, CDR2 SQIVND (reference sequence). The CDR3 protein is CASSFEIGTGGRREKLFF. The CDR3 nucleotides are TGTGCCAGTAGCTTTGAGATCGGGACAGGGGGACGGAGGGAAAAACTGTTTTTT.

This clone was seen once. The CDR3 nucleotides are TGTGCCAGCAGTCCTTACCGAATGACCGGGACTCAAGAGACCCAGTACTTC. It yields the protein CASSPYRMTGTQETQYF. J is TRBJ2-5 and V is TRBV6-6; D possibly corresponds to TRBD2 (6 bases). The CDR3 totals 17 residues. V lost 5 bases to trimming and J lost 2 bases, with 21 bases between them. Germline V lookup: CDR1 MNHNY, CDR2 SVGAGI (reference sequence).

In nucleotides, the CDR3 is TGTGCCAGTAGTATGGGACAAGACTACGAGCAGTACTTC. It is translated as CASSMGQDYEQYF. The chain carries TRBV19 and TRBJ2-7, with D possibly matching TRBD1 (6 bases). V dropped 3 bases and J dropped 3 bases, with 9 bases sitting between them. This CDR3 is 13 amino acids long. Germline assignment: CDR1 LNHDA and CDR2 SQIVND (reference sequence).

The chain joins TRBV19 to TRBJ2-3, with 11 bases lining up with TRBD1. Trimming cost V 6 bases and J 7 bases; bases outside gene matches: 3. The CDR3 runs to 13 residues. Germline V gene data show CDR1 as LNHDA and CDR2 as SQIVND (reference sequence). Here the CDR3 DNA reads TGTGCCAGTAGCTGGGACAGGGGGAATACGCAGTATTTT. Its translation: CASSWDRGNTQYF.

This chain uses TRBV5-8 with TRBJ2-7, with 9 bases matching TRBD1. CDR1 is SGHTS, CDR2 YDEGEE, per germline. Unmatched junction bases numbered 5, after V lost 1 base and J lost 0 bases. The CDR3 is made up of 16 amino acids. The CDR3 spells CASSLYPGQGSYEQYF. The CDR3 bases are TGTGCCAGCAGCTTGTACCCGGGACAGGGCTCCTACGAGCAGTACTTC.

This rearrangement joins TRBV28 to TRBJ1-5; D is possibly TRBD1 (6 bases). Germline V CDR1 and CDR2: MDHEN, SYDVKM. The CDR3 covers 13 residues. Trimming cost V 4 bases and J 7 bases, with 11 bases left between them. The CDR3 is CASSSQGWQPQHF. The CDR3 bases are TGTGCCAGCAGTTCCCAGGGGTGGCAGCCCCAGCATTTT.

This clone was recorded a few times. This rearrangement joins TRBV30 to TRBJ2-2, with 7 bases lining up with TRBD2. The CDR3 sequence is 16 residues long. Trimming cost V 0 bases and J 2 bases; bases outside gene matches: 6. Germline V gene sequence: CDR1 GTSNPN, CDR2 SVGIG (reference sequence). The CDR3 sequence: CAWSVRRGSNTGELFF. The CDR3 coding sequence is TGTGCCTGGAGTGTACGGCGGGGGAGCAACACCGGGGAGCTGTTTTTT.

The V and J genes are TRBV30 and TRBJ1-2; D not certain. V gave up 3 bases and J gave up 5 bases, with 4 bases separating them. The germline gives CDR1 GTSNPN, CDR2 SVGIG (reference sequence). The CDR3 consists of 10 residues. The CDR3 nucleotides read TGTGCCTGGAGGAGGTATGGCTACACCTTC. Protein product: CAWRRYGYTF. Full variable domain (missing parts from reference TRBV30 and TRBJ1-2): SQTIHQWPATLVQPVGSPLSLECTVEGTSNPNLYWYRQAAGRGLQLLFYSVGIGQISSEVPQNLSASRPQDRQFILSSKKLLLSDSGFYLCAWRRYGYTFGSGTRLTVV.

The gene calls are TRBV11-3 and TRBJ2-3; no definite D call. Trimming shortened V by 1 base and J by 4 bases, and 6 bases separated the two germline ends. The length of the CDR3 is 13 residues. The germline V gene has CDR1 SGHNT and CDR2 YENEEA. CDR3 in amino acids: CASSLGSSDTQYF. The CDR3 DNA reads TGTGCCAGCAGCTTAGGCAGTTCAGATACGCAGTATTTT.

The chain recombines TRBV7-8 with TRBJ2-7, with D possibly TRBD1 on 5 matching bases. In germline, CDR1 is SGHVS, CDR2 FQNEAQ. This CDR3 contains 12 residues. Trimming shortened V by 5 bases and J by 7 bases, and 12 bases separated the two germline ends. Here the CDR3 reads CASSLGAREQYF. The DNA for the CDR3 is TGTGCCAGCAGCCTTGGGGCCCGGGAGCAGTACTTC.

The rearrangement joins TRBV7-2 to TRBJ1-2, with no clear D. The germline gives CDR1 SGHTA, CDR2 FQGNSA. The CDR3 covers 14 residues. Trimming pared 5 bases from V and 2 bases from J, leaving 12 bases between. CDR3 residues: CASSPNTGNYGYTF. The CDR3 DNA reads as TGTGCCAGCAGCCCCAATACGGGGAACTATGGCTACACCTTC.

The V and J genes are TRBV7-2 and TRBJ1-1; D is ambiguous. V was trimmed by 5 bases and J by 1 base, leaving 11 bases between them. The CDR3 is 14 amino acids. The germline gives CDR1 SGHTA, CDR2 FQGNSA. CDR3 amino acids: CASSLNQANTEAFF. CDR3 coding DNA: TGTGCCAGCAGCCTAAATCAGGCGAACACTGAAGCTTTCTTT.

The genes are TRBV7-7 and TRBJ2-3; TRBD2 matches at 8 bases. Germline assignment: CDR1 SSHAT and CDR2 FNYEAQ (reference sequence). V lost 11 bases, J lost 1 base, and 14 bases stayed unmatched. This CDR3 is 16 amino acids long. The CDR3 nucleotides read TGTGCCGTCTCAGCGGGAGACGTCGCTGGCACAGATACGCAGTATTTT. Translating gives CAVSAGDVAGTDTQYF. The full variable domain, with the rest looked up from reference TRBV7-7 and TRBJ2-3, is GAGVSQSPRYKVTKRGQDVTLRCDPISSHATLYWYQQALGQGPEFLTYFNYEAQPDKSGLPSDRFSAERPEGSISTLTIQRTEQRDSAMYRCAVSAGDVAGTDTQYFGPGTRLTVL.

The rearrangement joins TRBV7-2 to TRBJ2-1; 8 bases agree with TRBD2. There are 15 residues in the CDR3. In germline, CDR1 is SGHTA, CDR2 FQGNSA. V lost 7 bases and J lost 4; bases outside the gene matches: 9. CDR3 amino acids: CASTSSRGGYNEQFF. The CDR3 DNA is TGTGCCAGCACCTCTTCCCGGGGGGGGTACAATGAGCAGTTCTTC.

This clone was recorded once. V and J are TRBV5-1 and TRBJ2-3, with TRBD1 matching over 7 bases. V lost 2 bases, J lost 5 bases, and 5 bases stayed unmatched. The CDR3 is 14 amino acids. The germline CDR1 and CDR2 sequences are SGHRS and YFSETQ. CDR3 sequence (DNA): TGCGCCAGCAGCTTAAAGGGGGCAGGAGATACGCAGTATTTT. It translates to CASSLKGAGDTQYF.

The rearrangement links TRBV6-2 or TRBV6-3 to TRBJ1-1; D possibly corresponds to TRBD1 (5 bases). From germline, CDR1 is MNHEY and CDR2 SVGEGT. V was cut by 2 bases and J by 1 base, with 11 bases left in between. The length of the CDR3 is 15 residues. CDR3 nucleotide sequence: TGTGCCAGCAGTTACATTACAGGTCAGAACACTGAAGCTTTCTTT. The encoded protein is CASSYITGQNTEAFF.

This chain links TRBV30 with TRBJ1-6; the D is unclear. The germline V gene has CDR1 GTSNPN and CDR2 SVGIG (reference sequence). CDR3 length: 13 residues. The germline V and J ends were trimmed by 0 bases and 7 bases, with 7 bases remaining between them. For the CDR3, the DNA is TGTGCCTGGAGTGTAGGAGGGAATTCACCCCTCCACTTT. Its translation is CAWSVGGNSPLHF.

The table lists this clone with a count of one. V is TRBV5-1 and J is TRBJ2-7; TRBD2 agrees at 7 bases. Unmatched junction bases numbered 13, after V lost 4 bases and J lost 6 bases. The CDR3 length is 15 residues. The germline CDR1 and CDR2 sequences are SGHRS and YFSETQ. This chain's CDR3 is CASSLASWGGSEQYF. The DNA of the CDR3 is TGCGCCAGCAGCCTGGCTTCGTGGGGCGGGAGCGAGCAGTACTTC.